This T cell receptor (beta chain) was retrieved from a study of vaccination effects on CD4 cells after COVID-19. The culture ran for about 11 days, and then CD4+ T cells were isolated. This clone was seen only once. No antigen is known for it. The table came from immunoSEQ multiplex PCR; TCRdb's copy has only in-frame clones and leaves some out. The sample lists tens of thousands of clones; roughly 74% were seen once. CDR1 MNHEY and CDR2 SVGEGT come from the germline V gene. V was clipped by 0 bases and J by 2 bases, with 10 bases between them. CDR3 length: 15 amino acids. The receptor comes from a human donor who received a COVID-19 vaccine. This chain uses TRBV6-2 or TRBV6-3 with TRBJ1-2; D possibly corresponds to TRBD1 (6 bases). Sequenced here: CD4+ T cells from PBMCs cultured without peptide, sampled before COVID-19 vaccination. This chain's CDR3 is CASSYSGATNYGYTF. CDR3 sequence (DNA): TGTGCCAGCAGTTACTCGGGGGCCACGAACTATGGCTACACCTTC.